One sample yielded the 14 T cell receptor beta chains listed below, sequenced in a study of Ad26.COV2.S vaccination and SARS-CoV-2 variants. The assay was immunoSEQ multiplex PCR, and TCRdb's table has in-frame clones only and misses some. The data show some 480,000 clones, with roughly 87% seen just once and 9.5% to 15% held by the top ten. Treatment meaning: around 19 received Ad26.COV2.S at low or high dose, single or two shots; several received placebo; per-sample allocation not given. The samples date from day 63 after the first vaccine or placebo injection. The material sequenced was peripheral blood, taken in a trial of Ad26.COV2.S vaccine versus placebo. The source of these receptors is a person aged 18-60 years who received the Ad26.COV2.S COVID-19 vaccine or a placebo.

This clone has only one observation. The chain is built from TRBV5-4 and TRBJ1-1; D not certain. The CDR3 is 13 amino acids. CDR1 and CDR2 from the germline V gene are SGHNT and YYREEE (reference sequence). Trimming cost V 5 bases and J 6 bases, with 14 bases left between them. CDR3 bases: TGTGCCAGCAGACACCCGTCCCGTTCTGAAGCTTTCTTT. This codes for CASRHPSRSEAFF.

The CDR3 DNA is TGTGCCAGCAGCTCGCGACTAGTCATTAATGAGCAGTTCTTC. Translation: CASSSRLVINEQFF. The chain is built from TRBV7-2 and TRBJ2-1, with a possible D match to TRBD2 (6 bases). V was shortened by 4 bases and J by 7 bases, with 14 bases between the two germline ends. CDR1 and CDR2 from the germline V gene are SGHTA and FQGNSA. The CDR3 extends over 14 amino acids.

The chain has TRBV3-1 (or the pseudogene TRBV3-2) and TRBJ2-1; TRBD2 is a possible D gene (5 bases). V shed 0 bases and J shed 7 bases, with 13 bases lying between them. Germline values: CDR1 LGHDT, CDR2 YNNKEL (reference sequence). There are 15 residues in the CDR3. CDR3 region: CASSQDTGYWNEQFF. The CDR3 region has the DNA TGTGCCAGCAGCCAAGATACGGGGTACTGGAATGAGCAGTTCTTC.

The chain links TRBV4-2 to TRBJ2-2; no reliable D call. The CDR3 consists of 13 residues. Germline V gene lookup returns CDR1 LGHNA and CDR2 YNFKEQ. V lost 4 bases and J lost 6, with 9 bases in between. The CDR3 reads CASSPPAAGELFF. The CDR3 DNA reads TGTGCCAGCAGCCCACCGGCAGCCGGGGAGCTGTTTTTT.

CDR3 protein: CASSLIPGQGNEKLFF. The CDR3 DNA is TGTGCCAGCAGCTTAATACCGGGACAGGGGAATGAAAAACTGTTTTTT. The chain has TRBV5-4 and TRBJ1-4, with 10 bases identical to TRBD1. Germline lookup yields CDR1 SGHNT and CDR2 YYREEE (reference sequence). J gave up 5 bases and V 2 bases, and 6 bases lay outside the gene matches. The CDR3 length is 16 residues.

The V call is TRBV29-1, the J call TRBJ1-2; D ambiguous. This CDR3 has 12 amino acids. In germline, CDR1 is SQVTM, CDR2 ANQGSEA. Trimming took 3 bases from V and 5 from J, leaving 10 bases between them. This CDR3 is CSVDSSGYGYTF. The CDR3 DNA is TGCAGCGTTGACAGTAGTGGGTATGGCTACACCTTC.

V is TRBV19 and J is TRBJ2-5; 7 bases match TRBD2. This CDR3 has 17 residues. J gave up 4 bases and V 1 base, and 12 bases lay outside the gene matches. Germline V gene sequence: CDR1 LNHDA, CDR2 SQIVND (reference sequence). The CDR3 is CASSIAVGGSGLETQYF. The CDR3 DNA reads as TGTGCCAGTAGTATAGCCGTAGGCGGGAGCGGTCTAGAGACCCAGTACTTC.

This clone was counted a few times. The chain recombines TRBV29-1 with TRBJ2-7; TRBD2 matches at 7 bases. The V gene end was trimmed by 8 bases and the J gene end by 5 bases; junction bases not matched to a gene: 18. The CDR3 has 15 amino acids. The V gene's germline CDR1 is SQVTM and CDR2 ANQGSEA. The CDR3 DNA reads TGCAGCACCCGGACGGGGGGAGCTATCAGCAACGAGCAGTACTTC. It specifies CSTRTGGAISNEQYF.

J is TRBJ1-2 and V is TRBV11-2, with D maybe TRBD1 (5 bases). V lost 4 bases, J lost 4 bases, and 10 bases lay in between. The CDR3 is 13 residues long. Germline values: CDR1 SGHAT, CDR2 FQNNGV. The CDR3 nucleotides are TGTGCCAGCAGCTCCGACAGTTTCTATGGCTACACCTTC. Translating gives CASSSDSFYGYTF.

The genes are TRBV27 and TRBJ2-3; D is unclear. Per the germline V gene, CDR1 is MNHEY and CDR2 is SMNVEV (reference sequence). Trimming cost V 6 bases and J 0 bases, with 13 bases left between them. This CDR3 region has 15 residues. The CDR3 reads CASSSIPSSTDTQYF. The CDR3 DNA reads TGTGCCAGCAGCTCCATCCCTTCTAGCACAGATACGCAGTATTTT.

The chain links TRBV6-5 to TRBJ2-3; tentative D call: TRBD1 (6 bases). The V end was cut by 6 bases, the J end by 4 bases, with 17 bases between. This CDR3 contains 15 residues. Germline loops: CDR1 MNHEY, CDR2 SVGAGI. This CDR3 reads CASSRDKVFSDTQYF. DNA for the CDR3: TGTGCCAGCAGCCGGGACAAAGTTTTCTCAGATACGCAGTATTTT.

The chain links TRBV5-1 to TRBJ2-7; D not resolved. Trimming left V 4 bases short and J 1 base short, with 15 bases between. This CDR3 is 15 amino acids long. Germline-derived CDR1 and CDR2 are SGHRS and YFSETQ. CDR3 residues: CASSNLELRSYEQYF. CDR3 nucleotide sequence: TGCGCCAGCAGCAACTTAGAATTGCGGTCCTACGAGCAGTACTTC.

The chain recombines TRBV7-3 with TRBJ2-3; D is ambiguous. The V gene lost 5 bases and the J gene lost 3 bases, with 12 bases spanning the gap. The CDR3 length is 14 residues. Germline CDR1 reads SGHTA; CDR2 reads FQGTGA. In DNA, the CDR3 is TGTGCCAGCAGCGCGGAAGGTGGTACAGATACGCAGTATTTT. Its protein product is CASSAEGGTDTQYF. Looking up the rest from reference TRBV7-3 and TRBJ2-3 gives the full variable domain: GAGVSQTPSNKVTEKGKYVELRCDPISGHTALYWYRQSLGQGPEFLIYFQGTGAADDSGLPNDRFFAVRPEGSVSTLKIQRTERGDSAVYLCASSAEGGTDTQYFGPGTRLTVL.

The chain joins TRBV5-1 to TRBJ2-5; 10 nucleotides align to TRBD2. The germline gives CDR1 SGHRS, CDR2 YFSETQ. With V trimmed by 4 bases and J by 4 bases, 7 bases remained unmatched. The CDR3 is 15 residues long. The CDR3 region is CASSTSGRAAETQYF. CDR3 in DNA: TGCGCCAGCAGCACCAGCGGGAGGGCCGCAGAGACCCAGTACTTC.